This T cell receptor (beta chain) stems from a study of control samples from healthy donors and cancer patients. The V and J ends lost 5 bases and 2 bases, in that order; junction bases with no gene match: 4. Germline-derived CDR1 and CDR2 are SGHTA and FQGNSA. This CDR3 is built from 14 residues. A single count supports this clone. Libraries were prepared by immunoSEQ multiplex PCR; TCRdb keeps only in-frame clonotypes and omits some of them. The sample lists about 20,000 clones; roughly 91% were seen once. This clonotype was obtained from a man between 60 and 75 years old with head and neck cancer. The sequenced sample was PBMCs. The chain couples TRBV7-2 to TRBJ2-3; TRBD1 agrees at 7 bases. DNA for the CDR3: TGTGCCAGCAGCCCAAGGGGGCTCACAGATACGCAGTATTTT. Translation: CASSPRGLTDTQYF.